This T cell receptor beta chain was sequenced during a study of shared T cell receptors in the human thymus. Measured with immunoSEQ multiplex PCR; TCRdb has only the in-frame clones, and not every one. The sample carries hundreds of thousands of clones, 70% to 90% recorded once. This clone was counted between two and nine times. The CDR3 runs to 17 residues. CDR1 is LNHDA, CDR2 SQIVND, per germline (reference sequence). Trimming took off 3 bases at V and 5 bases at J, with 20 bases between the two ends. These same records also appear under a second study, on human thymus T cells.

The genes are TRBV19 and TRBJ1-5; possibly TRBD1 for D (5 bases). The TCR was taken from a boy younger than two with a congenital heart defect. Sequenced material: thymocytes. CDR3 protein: CASSITPDRQTHQPQHF. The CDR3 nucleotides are TGTGCCAGTAGTATCACCCCCGACCGACAGACGCATCAGCCCCAGCATTTT.